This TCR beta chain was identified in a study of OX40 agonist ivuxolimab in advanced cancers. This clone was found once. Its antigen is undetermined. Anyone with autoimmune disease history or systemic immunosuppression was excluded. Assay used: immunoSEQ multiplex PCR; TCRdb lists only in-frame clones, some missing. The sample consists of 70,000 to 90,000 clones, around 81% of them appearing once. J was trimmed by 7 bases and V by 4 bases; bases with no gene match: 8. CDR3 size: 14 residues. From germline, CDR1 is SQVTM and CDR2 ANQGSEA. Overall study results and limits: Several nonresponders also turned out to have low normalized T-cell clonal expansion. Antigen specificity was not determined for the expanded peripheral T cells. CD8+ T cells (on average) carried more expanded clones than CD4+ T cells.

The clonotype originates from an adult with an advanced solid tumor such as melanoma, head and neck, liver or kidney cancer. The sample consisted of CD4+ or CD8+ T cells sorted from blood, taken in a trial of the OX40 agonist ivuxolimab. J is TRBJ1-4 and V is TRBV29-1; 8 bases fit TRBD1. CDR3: CSVGGVQGGEKLFF. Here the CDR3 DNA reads TGCAGCGTTGGGGGAGTACAGGGGGGTGAAAAACTGTTTTTT.